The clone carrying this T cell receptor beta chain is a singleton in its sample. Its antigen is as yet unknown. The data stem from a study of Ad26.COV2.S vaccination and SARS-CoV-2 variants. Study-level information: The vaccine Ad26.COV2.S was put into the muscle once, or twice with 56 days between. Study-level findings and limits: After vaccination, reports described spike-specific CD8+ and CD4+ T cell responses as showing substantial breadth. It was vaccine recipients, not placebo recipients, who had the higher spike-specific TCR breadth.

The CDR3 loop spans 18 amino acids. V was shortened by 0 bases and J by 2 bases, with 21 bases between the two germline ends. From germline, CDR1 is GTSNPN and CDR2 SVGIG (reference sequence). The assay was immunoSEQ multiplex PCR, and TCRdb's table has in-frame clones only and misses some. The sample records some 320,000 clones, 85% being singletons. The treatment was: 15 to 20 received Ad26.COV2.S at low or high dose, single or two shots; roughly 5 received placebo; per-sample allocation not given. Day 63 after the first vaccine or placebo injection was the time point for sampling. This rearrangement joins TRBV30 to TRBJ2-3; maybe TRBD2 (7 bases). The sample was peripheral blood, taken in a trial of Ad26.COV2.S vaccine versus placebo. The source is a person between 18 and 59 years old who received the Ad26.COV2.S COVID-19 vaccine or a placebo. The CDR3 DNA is TGTGCCTGGAGTGTTATTAGAGGGGGACTAAGTTCCACAGATACGCAGTATTTT. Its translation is CAWSVIRGGLSSTDTQYF. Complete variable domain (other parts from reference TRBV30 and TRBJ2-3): SQTIHQWPATLVQPVGSPLSLECTVEGTSNPNLYWYRQAAGRGLQLLFYSVGIGQISSEVPQNLSASRPQDRQFILSSKKLLLSDSGFYLCAWSVIRGGLSSTDTQYFGPGTRLTVL.